These 14 T cell receptor beta chains originate from one sample sequenced in a study of T-cell reconstitution after alpha-beta-depleted transplantation in children. Molecular barcoding with unique molecular identifiers was used for the TCRbeta library. TCRdb re-called the PCR reads with MiXCR, one entry per CDR3 protein. The data contain about 640,000 distinct CDR3 sequences, around 17% of them singletons. The sequencing used PBMCs from the stem cell graft donor, collected from the stem cell graft. These receptors were taken from a human donor who donated a stem cell graft to a child with acute myeloid leukemia.

This clonotype occurred many times. The chain carries TRBV10-3 and TRBJ1-1; D gene unclear. Trimming shortened V by 2 bases and J by 4 bases, and 11 bases separated the two germline ends. The CDR3 covers 14 residues. Looked up from germline, CDR1 is ENHRY and CDR2 is SYGVKD. CDR3 coding DNA: TGTGCCATCAGTGAGCCAAGGGAGGGCACTGAAGCTTTCTTT. Translated, it gives CAISEPREGTEAFF.

V is TRBV24-1 and J is TRBJ2-2; D possibly corresponds to TRBD1 (6 bases). Looked up from germline, CDR1 is KGHDR and CDR2 is SFDVKD. With 7 bases removed from V and 5 bases from J, the gap between germline ends came to 16 bases. The CDR3 contains 15 residues. The CDR3 is CATSSRQVPTGELFF. CDR3 sequence (DNA): TGTGCCACCAGCAGTCGACAGGTTCCTACCGGGGAGCTGTTTTTT.

This clonotype was found many times. The rearrangement joins TRBV20-1 to TRBJ2-3, with D perhaps matching TRBD1 or TRBD2 (6 bases each). There are 11 residues in the CDR3. Trimming took off 6 bases at V and 10 bases at J, with 14 bases between the two ends. CDR1 DFQATT and CDR2 SNEGSKA come from the germline V gene (reference sequence). The CDR3 sequence is CSALGGRAQYF. The CDR3 nucleotides are TGCAGTGCCCTAGGGGGGCGGGCGCAGTATTTT.

This clonotype was recorded only once. This chain links TRBV2 with TRBJ2-5, with D unclear. Trimming took 1 base from V and 5 from J, leaving 5 bases between them. The germline V gene has CDR1 SNHLY and CDR2 FYNNEI. The CDR3 contains 12 residues. CDR3 protein: CASSEDAETQYF. For the CDR3, the DNA is TGTGCCAGCAGTGAAGATGCGGAGACCCAGTACTTC.

In this sample, this clonotype turned up many times. The chain couples TRBV20-1 to TRBJ1-2; 9 bases map to TRBD1. This CDR3 spans 13 amino acids. After removal of 4 bases from V and 2 bases from J, the junction contained 2 bases not matched to a gene. Germline CDR1 DFQATT, CDR2 SNEGSKA (reference sequence). The CDR3 region has the DNA TGCAGTGCTAAGGACAGGGGAAACTATGGCTACACCTTC. Residues: CSAKDRGNYGYTF.

This clonotype was seen repeatedly, ten times or more. The chain is built from TRBV5-1 and TRBJ1-2; 7 bases match TRBD1. With V trimmed by 3 bases and J by 4 bases, 6 bases remained unmatched. This CDR3 has 14 residues. Germline CDR1 reads SGHRS; CDR2 reads YFSETQ. The CDR3 nucleotides are TGCGCCAGCAGCTCGTCCGGGACAGCCTATGGCTACACCTTC. This sequence encodes CASSSSGTAYGYTF.

The chain recombines TRBV4-1 with TRBJ2-3; maybe TRBD2 (5 bases). Germline V gene lookup returns CDR1 MGHRA and CDR2 YSYEKL. This CDR3 has 13 residues. Trimming took off 0 bases at V and 13 bases at J, with 14 bases between the two ends. CDR3 protein: CASSQEAGKREYF. CDR3 bases: TGCGCCAGCAGCCAAGAAGCCGGGAAAAGGGAGTATTTT.

The chain links TRBV20-1 to TRBJ2-5; TRBD1 agrees at 8 bases. The V and J ends lost 5 bases and 5 bases, in that order; junction bases with no gene match: 7. This CDR3 comprises 13 residues. Germline V gene sequence: CDR1 DFQATT, CDR2 SNEGSKA (reference sequence). The CDR3 is CSADRGIGETQYF. Here the CDR3 DNA reads TGCAGTGCTGACAGGGGAATCGGGGAGACCCAGTACTTC.

This clonotype was seen only a few times. The J gene is TRBJ2-5, the V gene TRBV7-2; D perhaps matches TRBD1 (6 bases). Germline assignment: CDR1 SGHTA and CDR2 FQGNSA. V was trimmed by 4 bases and J by 7 bases, leaving 13 bases between them. The CDR3 covers 13 residues. The CDR3 region has the DNA TGTGCCAGCAGCTCAGGGGTCGATGCGACCCAGTACTTC. Translated, it gives CASSSGVDATQYF.

The V and J genes are TRBV5-5 and TRBJ1-1; D gene unclear. Germline V CDR1 and CDR2: SGHKS, YYEKEE (reference sequence). The CDR3 extends over 13 amino acids. The V and J ends lost 0 bases and 5 bases respectively, with 8 bases between them. The CDR3 loop is CASSLGVETEAFF. Here the CDR3 DNA reads TGTGCCAGCAGCTTGGGTGTGGAGACTGAAGCTTTCTTT.

This clonotype showed up many times. V usage is TRBV5-1 and J usage is TRBJ2-7; weak D call: TRBD1 (6 bases). The V gene lost 0 bases and the J gene lost 7 bases, with 11 bases spanning the gap. Germline V lookup: CDR1 SGHRS, CDR2 YFSETQ. This CDR3 contains 13 residues. The CDR3 DNA reads TGCGCCAGCAGCTTGGCTTGGGGGCAGGAGCAGTACTTC. The encoded protein is CASSLAWGQEQYF.

This sequence joins TRBV20-1 and TRBJ2-7; 9 positions match TRBD1. The V and J ends lost 8 bases and 2 bases, in that order; junction bases with no gene match: 13. The CDR3 spans 15 residues. Germline CDR1 and CDR2: DFQATT and SNEGSKA (reference sequence). The CDR3 spells CSSLFPGTGTYEQYF. In DNA, the CDR3 is TGCAGTTCACTTTTTCCCGGGACAGGGACCTACGAGCAGTACTTC.

This chain joins TRBV24-1 and TRBJ1-1; D not certain. The V end was cut by 7 bases, the J end by 0 bases, with 8 bases between. There are 13 residues in the CDR3. Germline CDR1 reads KGHDR; CDR2 reads SFDVKD. CDR3 amino acids: CATSLGVNTEAFF. DNA of the CDR3: TGTGCCACCAGCCTCGGGGTGAACACTGAAGCTTTCTTT.

The sample holds a few counts of this clonotype. The rearrangement uses TRBV7-3 and TRBJ2-1; TRBD2 might be the D (5 bases). This CDR3 is built from 15 residues. CDR1 and CDR2 (germline): SGHTA, FQGTGA. Trimming left V 5 bases short and J 6 bases short, with 17 bases between. CDR3 bases: TGTGCCAGCAGCCCCCGCCTAGCAAGTTTCAATGAGCAGTTCTTC. Its translation is CASSPRLASFNEQFF.